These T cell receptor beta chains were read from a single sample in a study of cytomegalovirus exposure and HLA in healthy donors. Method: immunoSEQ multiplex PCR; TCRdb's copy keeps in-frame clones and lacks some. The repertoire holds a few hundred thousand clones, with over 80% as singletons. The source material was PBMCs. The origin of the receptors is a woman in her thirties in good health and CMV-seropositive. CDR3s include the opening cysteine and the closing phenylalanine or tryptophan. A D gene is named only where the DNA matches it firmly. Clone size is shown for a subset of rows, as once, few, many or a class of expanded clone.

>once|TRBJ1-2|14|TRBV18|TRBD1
CASSPNTAGGLNTF
TGTGCCAGCTCACCAAATACGGCAGGGGGCTTGAACACCTTC
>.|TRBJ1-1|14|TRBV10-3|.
CAISVGEVGTEAFF
TGTGCCATCAGTGTGGGGGAAGTGGGCACTGAAGCTTTCTTT
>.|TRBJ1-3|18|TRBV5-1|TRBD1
CASSFGQGAGGLGNTIYF
TGCGCCAGCAGCTTTGGACAGGGGGCAGGGGGACTAGGAAACACCATATATTTT
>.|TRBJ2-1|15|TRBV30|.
CAWSVLGGDLGEQFF
TGTGCCTGGAGTGTGTTGGGCGGGGACCTCGGTGAGCAGTTCTTC
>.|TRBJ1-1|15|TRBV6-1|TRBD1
CASSEVTGTGVEAFF
TGTGCCAGCAGTGAAGTTACCGGGACAGGGGTTGAAGCTTTCTTT
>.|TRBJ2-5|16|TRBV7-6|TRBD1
CASSLTYRGAGETQYF
TGTGCCAGCAGCCTCACCTACAGGGGCGCCGGGGAGACCCAGTACTTC
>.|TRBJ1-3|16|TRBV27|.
CASSRGGWESGNTIYF
TGTGCCAGCAGCCGGGGGGGGTGGGAATCTGGAAACACCATATATTTT
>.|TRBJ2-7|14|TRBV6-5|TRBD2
CASSPLGLAAEQYF
TGTGCCAGCAGTCCACTCGGGCTAGCGGCCGAGCAGTACTTC
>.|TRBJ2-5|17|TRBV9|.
CASSPTRGVVTQETQYF
TGTGCCAGCAGCCCCACACGCGGTGTTGTGACCCAAGAGACCCAGTACTTC
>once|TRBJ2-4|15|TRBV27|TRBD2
CASSQRGGAPNIQYF
TGTGCCAGCAGCCAACGGGGGGGCGCCCCAAACATTCAGTACTTC
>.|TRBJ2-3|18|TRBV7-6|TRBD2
CASTKGSGRALGTDTQYF
TGTGCCAGCACCAAAGGGAGCGGGAGGGCCCTTGGAACAGATACGCAGTATTTT
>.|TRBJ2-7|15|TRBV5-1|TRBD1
CASSPGTGVAYEQYF
TGCGCCAGCAGCCCCGGGACAGGGGTTGCCTACGAGCAGTACTTC
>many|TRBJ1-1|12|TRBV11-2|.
CASSAAGTEAFF
TGTGCCAGCAGCGCGGCGGGCACTGAAGCTTTCTTT
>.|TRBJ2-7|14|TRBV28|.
CASSLKERRYEQYF
TGTGCCAGCAGTTTAAAGGAACGGCGATACGAGCAGTACTTC
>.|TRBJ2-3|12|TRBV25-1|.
CASNLYGDTQYF
TGTGCCAGCAATCTTTATGGAGATACGCAGTATTTT
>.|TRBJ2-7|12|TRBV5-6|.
CASSFHQSSPYF
TGTGCCAGCAGCTTCCACCAATCTAGTCCGTACTTC
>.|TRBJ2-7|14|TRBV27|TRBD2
CASSFSGTRGEQYF
TGTGCCAGCAGTTTTAGCGGGACTCGGGGCGAGCAGTACTTC
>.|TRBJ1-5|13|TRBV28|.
CAIRRGGNQPQHF
TGTGCCATCCGCAGGGGAGGTAATCAGCCCCAGCATTTT
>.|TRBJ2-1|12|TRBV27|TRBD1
CASSRQGRSEFF
TGTGCCAGCAGTCGACAGGGACGATCGGAGTTCTTC
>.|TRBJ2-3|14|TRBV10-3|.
CAIGGGSEEDTQYF
TGTGCCATCGGTGGGGGTTCTGAGGAAGATACGCAGTATTTT
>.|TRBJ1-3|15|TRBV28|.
CASSLVLGGGNTIYF
TGTGCCAGCAGTTTGGTTCTGGGGGGAGGAAACACCATATATTTT
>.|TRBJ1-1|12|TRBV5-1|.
CASSSSVTEAFF
TGCGCCAGCAGCTCGTCTGTGACTGAAGCTTTCTTT
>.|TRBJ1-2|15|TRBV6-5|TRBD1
CASRNDRGQHYGYTF
TGTGCCAGCAGGAATGACAGGGGGCAACACTATGGCTACACCTTC
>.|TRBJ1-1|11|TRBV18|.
CASSRVTEAFF
TGTGCCAGCTCACGCGTTACTGAAGCTTTCTTT
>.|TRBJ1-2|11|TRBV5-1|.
CASSLGNGYTF
TGCGCCAGCAGCTTGGGAAATGGCTACACCTTC
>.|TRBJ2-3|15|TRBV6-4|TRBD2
CASSEIAGGTDTQYF
TGTGCCAGCAGTGAGATAGCGGGAGGCACAGATACGCAGTATTTT
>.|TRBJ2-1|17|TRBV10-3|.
CASTERQGATSLEEQFF
TGTGCCAGCACGGAACGCCAGGGGGCGACTAGCCTAGAGGAGCAGTTCTTC
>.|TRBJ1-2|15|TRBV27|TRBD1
CASSSGQGLGYGYTF
TGTGCCAGCAGTTCCGGACAGGGCCTAGGCTATGGCTACACCTTC
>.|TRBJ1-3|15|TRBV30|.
CAWQTGASSGNTIYF
TGTGCCTGGCAGACAGGCGCGAGCTCTGGAAACACCATATATTTT
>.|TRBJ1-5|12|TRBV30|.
CAWSVFGQPQHF
TGTGCCTGGAGTGTATTTGGTCAGCCCCAGCATTTT
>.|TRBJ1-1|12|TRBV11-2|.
CASSLVGDEAFF
TGTGCCAGCAGCCTGGTGGGGGATGAAGCTTTCTTT
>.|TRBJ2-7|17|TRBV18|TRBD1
CASSPTEIDREWDEQYF
TGTGCCAGCTCACCTACCGAGATCGACAGGGAATGGGACGAGCAGTACTTC
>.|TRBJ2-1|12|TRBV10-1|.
CASSDTVREQFF
TGCGCCAGCAGTGATACGGTACGGGAGCAGTTCTTC
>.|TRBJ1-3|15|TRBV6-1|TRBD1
CASTRTGSGGNTIYF
TGTGCCAGCACCAGGACAGGGTCCGGTGGAAACACCATATATTTT
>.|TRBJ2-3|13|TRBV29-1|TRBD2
CSGYSGNSDTQYF
TGCAGCGGGTATAGCGGGAACTCAGATACGCAGTATTTT